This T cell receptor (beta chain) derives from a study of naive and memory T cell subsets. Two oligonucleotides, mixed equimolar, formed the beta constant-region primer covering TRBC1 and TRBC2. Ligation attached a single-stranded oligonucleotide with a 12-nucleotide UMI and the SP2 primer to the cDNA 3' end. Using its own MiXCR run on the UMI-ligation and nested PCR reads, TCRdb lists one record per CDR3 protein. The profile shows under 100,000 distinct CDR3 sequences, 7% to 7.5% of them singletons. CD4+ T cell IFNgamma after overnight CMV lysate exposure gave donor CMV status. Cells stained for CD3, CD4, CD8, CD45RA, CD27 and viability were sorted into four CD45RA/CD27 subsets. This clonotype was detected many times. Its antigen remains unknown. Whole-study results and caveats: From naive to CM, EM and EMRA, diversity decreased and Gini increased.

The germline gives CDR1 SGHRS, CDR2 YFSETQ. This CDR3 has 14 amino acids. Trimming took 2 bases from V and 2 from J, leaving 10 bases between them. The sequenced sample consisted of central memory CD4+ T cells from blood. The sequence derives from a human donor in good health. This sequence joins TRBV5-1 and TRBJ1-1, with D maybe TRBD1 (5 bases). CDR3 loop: CASSLGDRNTEAFF. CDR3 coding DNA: TGCGCCAGCAGCTTAGGGGACCGAAACACTGAAGCTTTCTTT.